Each of the 15 T cell receptor beta chains below was sequenced from the same sample in a study of regulatory T cells in long-lasting Graves disease. With iRepertoire HTBI primers and Arm-PCR of CDR3 regions, TCR beta libraries were built. TCRdb itself ran the multiplex PCR reads through MiXCR, one entry per CDR3 protein. The table lists a few hundred thousand distinct CDR3 sequences, about a quarter of them singletons, with about a quarter in the top ten. The time point was: persistent/refractory GD, antithyroid drugs over 5 years with positive TRAb. RNA isolated from PBMCs was used to make the TCR library. Sequencing was performed on peripheral blood mononuclear cells (PBMCs), taken when the disease was refractory, from a patient treated with antithyroid drugs. These TCRs come from a female donor with Graves disease.

This clonotype showed up just a few times. The chain has TRBV27 and TRBJ1-4, with 8 bases aligning to TRBD1. The CDR3 is 16 amino acids. The V gene's germline CDR1 is MNHEY and CDR2 SMNVEV (reference sequence). Trimming took 4 bases from V and 4 from J; bases not matched to a gene: 8. CDR3 loop: CASSSRNRGNNEKLFF. CDR3 nucleotide sequence: TGTGCCAGCAGTTCCCGGAACAGGGGGAATAATGAAAAACTGTTTTTT.

The sample holds a few counts of this clonotype. The chain recombines TRBV29-1 with TRBJ1-1, with D hard to call. Per the germline V gene, CDR1 is SQVTM and CDR2 is ANQGSEA. V shed 7 bases and J shed 0 bases, with 15 bases lying between them. The CDR3 spans 14 residues. The CDR3 DNA reads as TGCAGCGCCGCCCCCCGAGGTATGAACACTGAAGCTTTCTTT. Translated, it gives CSAAPRGMNTEAFF.

The CDR3 sequence: CSAFDSLGTDTQYF. CDR3 DNA: TGCAGTGCTTTTGATAGCTTAGGCACAGATACGCAGTATTTT. The V call is TRBV20-1, the J call TRBJ2-3, with D unresolved. Germline values: CDR1 DFQATT, CDR2 SNEGSKA (reference sequence). The CDR3 extends over 14 amino acids. Between the trimmed V and J ends, which lost 5 bases and 1 base, there was a span of 13 bases.

CDR3 DNA: TGTGCCAGCAGACTAATAGGGCAGGGGGATGGCTACACCTTC. It encodes CASRLIGQGDGYTF. The chain couples TRBV2 to TRBJ1-2, with 7 bases identical to TRBD1. V shed 6 bases and J 6 bases; nucleotides not matched to a gene: 10. The germline gives CDR1 SNHLY, CDR2 FYNNEI. This CDR3 is built from 14 residues.

The V gene is TRBV5-1, the J gene TRBJ2-7; D uncertain. CDR1 is SGHRS and CDR2 is YFSETQ in the germline V gene. V was shortened by 4 bases and J by 6 bases, with 14 bases between the two germline ends. The CDR3 is made up of 13 amino acids. This chain's CDR3 is CASSRTDGREQYF. The DNA of the CDR3 is TGCGCCAGCAGCCGAACGGACGGCCGCGAGCAGTACTTC.

The V and J genes are TRBV10-1 and TRBJ1-1, with TRBD1 as a possible D gene (5 bases). From germline, CDR1 is WNHNN and CDR2 SYGVQD (reference sequence). The CDR3 has 14 residues. Trimming removed 0 bases from V and 5 bases from J, with 10 bases in between. CDR3 residues: CASSESGGTTEAFF. CDR3 bases: TGCGCCAGCAGTGAGTCTGGGGGGACGACTGAAGCTTTCTTT.

This clonotype occurred many times. The chain links TRBV20-1 to TRBJ2-1; D uncertain. CDR1 DFQATT and CDR2 SNEGSKA come from the germline V gene (reference sequence). V lost 4 bases and J lost 3, with 7 bases in between. The CDR3 runs 12 residues. CDR3 protein: CSAIDHYNEQFF. The DNA for the CDR3 is TGCAGTGCTATCGATCACTACAATGAGCAGTTCTTC.

The chain uses TRBV15 and TRBJ2-5; 8 bases are a match to TRBD2. Trimming removed 0 bases from V and 1 base from J; junction bases left unmatched: 4. CDR3 length: 16 residues. CDR1 and CDR2 from the germline V gene are LNHNV and YYDKDF (reference sequence). The CDR3 DNA sequence: TGTGCCACCAGCAGAGATACAAGCGGGAGCCAAGAGACCCAGTACTTC. Amino acids: CATSRDTSGSQETQYF.

A remark on this clonotype: The junction and the germline gene differ at one end; a read error may be behind it. The chain links TRBV7-3 to TRBJ2-4; possibly TRBD2 for D (6 bases). The CDR3 has 13 amino acids. Germline V lookup: CDR1 SGHTA, CDR2 FQGTGA. CDR3 sequence: CASSLTGGDWWFF. DNA of the CDR3: TGTGCCAGCAGCTTAACGGGCGGGGACTGGTGGTTCTTC.

This clonotype was counted between two and nine times. The V gene is TRBV6-5, the J gene TRBJ1-1; weak D call: TRBD1 (6 bases). CDR3 length equals 15 residues. The germline CDR1 and CDR2 sequences are MNHEY and SVGAGI. Trimming left V 0 bases short and J 3 bases short, with 11 bases between. CDR3 in amino acids: CASSYSAGADTEAFF. The CDR3 coding sequence is TGTGCCAGCAGTTACTCCGCAGGGGCGGACACTGAAGCTTTCTTT.

The chain uses TRBV19 and TRBJ1-5, with a weak D call TRBD1 (5 bases). Trimming shortened V by 5 bases and J by 6 bases, and 14 bases separated the two germline ends. The CDR3 contains 14 residues. Germline CDR1 LNHDA, CDR2 SQIVND (reference sequence). The CDR3: CASSDDRLGQPQHF. The CDR3 DNA sequence: TGTGCCAGTAGTGATGACAGATTAGGTCAGCCCCAGCATTTT.

This clonotype was counted between two and nine times. The chain employs TRBV7-2 and TRBJ1-2; no firm D call. This CDR3 contains 16 residues. V gave up 0 bases and J gave up 0 bases, with 11 bases separating them. The germline V gene encodes CDR1 SGHTA and CDR2 FQGNSA. DNA of the CDR3: TGTGCCAGCAGCTTAGCGCCGAGGATGGCTAACTATGGCTACACCTTC. Residues: CASSLAPRMANYGYTF.

At least ten counts were recorded for this clonotype. The chain uses TRBV28 and TRBJ1-2; D not resolved. Germline V gene data show CDR1 as MDHEN and CDR2 as SYDVKM. This CDR3 contains 13 residues. Trimming removed 7 bases from V and 7 bases from J, with 16 bases in between. The CDR3 loop reads CASTVPKITGYTF. CDR3 bases: TGTGCCAGCACCGTACCTAAGATAACTGGCTACACCTTC.

This clonotype was recorded at least ten times. This chain connects TRBV2 to TRBJ2-7; maybe TRBD1 (5 bases). V was trimmed by 5 bases and J by 2 bases, leaving 10 bases between them. Germline CDR1 reads SNHLY; CDR2 reads FYNNEI. The CDR3 covers 13 residues. This CDR3 reads CASSMDITYEQYF. The CDR3 nucleotides read TGTGCCAGCAGTATGGACATCACCTACGAGCAGTACTTC.

This clonotype was found many times. The gene calls are TRBV7-3 and TRBJ2-5, with 8 bases that match TRBD2. This CDR3 is built from 16 residues. The germline gives CDR1 SGHTA, CDR2 FQGTGA. V lost 1 base to trimming and J lost 0 bases; unmatched junction nucleotides: 4. The CDR3 DNA sequence: TGTGCCAGCAGCTTAAACGGGGGGGAACACCAAGAGACCCAGTACTTC. It encodes CASSLNGGEHQETQYF.